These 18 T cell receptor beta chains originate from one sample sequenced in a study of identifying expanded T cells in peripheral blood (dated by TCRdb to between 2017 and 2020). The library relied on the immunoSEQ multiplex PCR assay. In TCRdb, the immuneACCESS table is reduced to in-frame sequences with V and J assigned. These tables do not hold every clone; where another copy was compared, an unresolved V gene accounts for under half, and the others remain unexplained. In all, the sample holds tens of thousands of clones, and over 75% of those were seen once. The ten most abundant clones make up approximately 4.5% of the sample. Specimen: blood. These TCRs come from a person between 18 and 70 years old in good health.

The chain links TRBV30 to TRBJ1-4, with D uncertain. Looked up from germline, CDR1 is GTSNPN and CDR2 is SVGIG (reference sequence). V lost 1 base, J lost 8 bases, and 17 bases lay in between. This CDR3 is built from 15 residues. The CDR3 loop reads CAWSGAGKSGEKLFF. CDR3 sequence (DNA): TGTGCCTGGAGTGGAGCGGGGAAAAGCGGCGAAAAACTGTTTTTT.

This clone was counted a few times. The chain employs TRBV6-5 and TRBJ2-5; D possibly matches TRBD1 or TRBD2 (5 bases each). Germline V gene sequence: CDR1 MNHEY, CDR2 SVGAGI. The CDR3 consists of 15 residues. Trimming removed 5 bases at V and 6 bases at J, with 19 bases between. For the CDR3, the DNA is TGTGCCAGCAGTCAAAACACCGAGGGACCGAAGACCCAGTACTTC. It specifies CASSQNTEGPKTQYF.

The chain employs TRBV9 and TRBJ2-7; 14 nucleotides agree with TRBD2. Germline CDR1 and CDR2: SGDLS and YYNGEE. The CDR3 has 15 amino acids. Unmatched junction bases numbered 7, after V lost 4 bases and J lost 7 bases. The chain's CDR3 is CASSPGLAGGKEQYF. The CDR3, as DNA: TGTGCCAGCAGCCCAGGACTAGCGGGAGGAAAAGAGCAGTACTTC.

The CDR3 loop is CASSLQGGSPLHF. CDR3 nucleotide sequence: TGTGCCAGCAGCTTGCAGGGGGGGTCACCCCTCCACTTT. The genes are TRBV7-9 and TRBJ1-6; 7 bases line up with TRBD1. The germline V gene encodes CDR1 SEHNR and CDR2 FQNEAQ (reference sequence). The junction had 3 bases not matched to a gene; V was cut back by 3 bases and J by 10 bases. This CDR3 region has 13 residues.

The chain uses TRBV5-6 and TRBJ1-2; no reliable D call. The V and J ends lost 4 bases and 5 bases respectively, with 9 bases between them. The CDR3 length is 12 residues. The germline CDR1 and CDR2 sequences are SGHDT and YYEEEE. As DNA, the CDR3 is TGTGCCAGCAGCCCCACGGGATATGGCTACACCTTC. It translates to CASSPTGYGYTF.

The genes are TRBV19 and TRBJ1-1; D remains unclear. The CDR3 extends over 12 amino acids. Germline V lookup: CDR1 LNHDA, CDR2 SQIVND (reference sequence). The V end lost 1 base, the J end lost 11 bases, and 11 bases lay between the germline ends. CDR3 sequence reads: CASSIVDRRAFF. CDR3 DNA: TGTGCCAGTAGTATAGTCGACCGACGGGCTTTCTTT.

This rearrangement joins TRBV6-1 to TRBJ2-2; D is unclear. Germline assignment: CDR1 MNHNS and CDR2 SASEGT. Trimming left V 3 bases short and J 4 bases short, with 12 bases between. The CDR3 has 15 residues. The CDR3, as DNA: TGTGCCAGCAGTGAGGGCATCGCAAGCACCGGGGAGCTGTTTTTT. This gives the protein CASSEGIASTGELFF.

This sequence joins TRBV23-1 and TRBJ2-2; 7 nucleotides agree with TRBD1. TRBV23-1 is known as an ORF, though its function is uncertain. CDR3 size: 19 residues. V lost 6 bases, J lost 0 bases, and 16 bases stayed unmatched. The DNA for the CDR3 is TGCGCCAGCAGCCCTGGGTCATCCTGGACAGGACCGAACACCGGGGAGCTGTTTTTT. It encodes CASSPGSSWTGPNTGELFF.

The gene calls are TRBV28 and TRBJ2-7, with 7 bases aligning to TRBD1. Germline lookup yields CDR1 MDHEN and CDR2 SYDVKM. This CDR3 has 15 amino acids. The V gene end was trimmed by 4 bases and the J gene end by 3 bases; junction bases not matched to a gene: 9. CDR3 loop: CASSWASGGSYEQYF. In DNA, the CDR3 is TGTGCCAGCAGTTGGGCTTCAGGGGGTAGCTACGAGCAGTACTTC.

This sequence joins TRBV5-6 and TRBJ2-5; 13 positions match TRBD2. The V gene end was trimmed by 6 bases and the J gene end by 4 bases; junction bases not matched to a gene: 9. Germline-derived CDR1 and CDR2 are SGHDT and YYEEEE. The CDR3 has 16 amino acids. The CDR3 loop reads CASTLHRTSGGETQYF. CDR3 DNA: TGTGCCAGCACCCTTCACCGGACTAGCGGGGGAGAGACCCAGTACTTC.

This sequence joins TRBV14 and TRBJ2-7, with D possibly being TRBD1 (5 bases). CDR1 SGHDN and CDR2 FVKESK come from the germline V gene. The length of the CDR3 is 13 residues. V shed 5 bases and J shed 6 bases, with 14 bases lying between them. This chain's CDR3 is CASSLDRTAEQYF. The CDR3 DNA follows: TGTGCCAGCAGCTTAGACAGAACAGCCGAGCAGTACTTC.

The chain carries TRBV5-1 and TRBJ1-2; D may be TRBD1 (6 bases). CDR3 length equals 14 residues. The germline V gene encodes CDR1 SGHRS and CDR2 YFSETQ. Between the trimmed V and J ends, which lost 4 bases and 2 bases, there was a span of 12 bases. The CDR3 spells CASSPGGGNYGYTF. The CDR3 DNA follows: TGCGCCAGCAGCCCGGGAGGGGGAAACTATGGCTACACCTTC.

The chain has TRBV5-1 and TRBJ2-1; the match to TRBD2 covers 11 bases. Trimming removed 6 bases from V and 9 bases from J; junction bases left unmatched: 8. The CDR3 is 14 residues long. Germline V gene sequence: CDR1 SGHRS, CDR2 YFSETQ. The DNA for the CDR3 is TGCGCCAGCACGGAACTAGCGGGAGAGGGTGAGCAGTTCTTC. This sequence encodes CASTELAGEGEQFF.

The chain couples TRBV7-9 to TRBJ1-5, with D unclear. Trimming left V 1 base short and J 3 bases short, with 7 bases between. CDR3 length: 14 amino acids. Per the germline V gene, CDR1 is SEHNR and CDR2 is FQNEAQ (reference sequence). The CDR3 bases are TGTGCCAGCAGCTTAGACGGCTTCAATCAGCCCCAGCATTTT. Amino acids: CASSLDGFNQPQHF. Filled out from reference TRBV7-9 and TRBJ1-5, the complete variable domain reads DTGVSQNPRHKITKRGQNVTFRCDPISEHNRLYWYRQTLGQGPEFLTYFQNEAQLEKSRLLSDRFSAERPKGSFSTLEIQRTEQGDSAMYLCASSLDGFNQPQHFGDGTRLSIL.

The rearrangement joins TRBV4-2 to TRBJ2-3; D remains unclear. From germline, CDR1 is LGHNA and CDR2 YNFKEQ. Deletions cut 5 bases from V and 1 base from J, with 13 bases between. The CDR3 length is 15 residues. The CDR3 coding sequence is TGTGCCAGCAGCTCTCGGTCCCTGGGCACAGATACGCAGTATTTT. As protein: CASSSRSLGTDTQYF.

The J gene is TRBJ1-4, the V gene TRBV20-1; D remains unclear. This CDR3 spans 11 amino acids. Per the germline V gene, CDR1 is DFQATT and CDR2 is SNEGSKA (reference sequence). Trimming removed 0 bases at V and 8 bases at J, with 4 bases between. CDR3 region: CSAREAEKLFF. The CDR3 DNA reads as TGCAGTGCTAGAGAAGCCGAAAAACTGTTTTTT.

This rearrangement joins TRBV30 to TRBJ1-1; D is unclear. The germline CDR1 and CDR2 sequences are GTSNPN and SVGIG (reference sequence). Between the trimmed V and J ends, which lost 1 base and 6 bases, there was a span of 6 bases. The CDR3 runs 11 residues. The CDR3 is CAWSAHSEAFF. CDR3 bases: TGTGCCTGGAGTGCCCATTCTGAAGCTTTCTTT.

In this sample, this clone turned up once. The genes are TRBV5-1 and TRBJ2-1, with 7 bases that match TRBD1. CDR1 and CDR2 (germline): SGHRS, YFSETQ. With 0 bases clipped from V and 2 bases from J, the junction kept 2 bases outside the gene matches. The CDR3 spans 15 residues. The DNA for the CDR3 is TGCGCCAGCAGCTTGGATGACAGGGCCTACAATGAGCAGTTCTTC. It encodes CASSLDDRAYNEQFF.